This is a list of T cell receptor beta chains from one sample in a study of T cells in Graves' hyperthyroidism and ophthalmopathy. Each CDR3 protein is one row after TCRdb ran MiXCR on the multiplex PCR reads. Altogether a few hundred thousand distinct CDR3 sequences are present, more than 45% being singletons, with the ten largest covering about 8.3%. Sequenced material: peripheral blood or thyroid tissue (not recorded which). These receptors were obtained from a woman aged 18-29 years with Graves' hyperthyroidism. CDR3s include the opening cysteine and the closing phenylalanine or tryptophan. Each record gives: D gene, J gene, clone size, V gene, CDR3 DNA, CDR3 protein. D genes are given only for firm matches. Not every row has a clone size; where given, it reads once, few, many or a size class.

d_gene: -; j_gene: TRBJ1-2; abundance: many; v_gene: TRBV19; CDR3nt: TGTGCCAGTAGTAATGGGGCGCCTGGCTACACCTTC; CDR3aa: CASSNGAPGYTF
d_gene: -; j_gene: TRBJ2-7; abundance: many; v_gene: TRBV7-7; CDR3nt: TGTGCTAGCAGCCCCGGGACACAGTACGAGCAGTACTTC; CDR3aa: CASSPGTQYEQYF
d_gene: -; j_gene: TRBJ1-5; abundance: many; v_gene: TRBV12-3/TRBV12-4; CDR3nt: TGTGCCAGCACCCCGACCCAGGGTAATCAGCCCCAGCATTTT; CDR3aa: CASTPTQGNQPQHF
d_gene: TRBD1; j_gene: TRBJ1-4; abundance: many; v_gene: TRBV10-1; CDR3nt: TGCGCCAGCAGTGGACCCTATCTCCCAAGGCAGGGGGCAACTAATGAAAAACTGTTTTTT; CDR3aa: CASSGPYLPRQGATNEKLFF
d_gene: TRBD1; j_gene: TRBJ1-4; abundance: -; v_gene: TRBV5-1; CDR3nt: TGCGCCAGCGGAGTCGGGACAGGGAATGAAAAACTGTTTTTT; CDR3aa: CASGVGTGNEKLFF
d_gene: -; j_gene: TRBJ2-5; abundance: few; v_gene: TRBV3-1; CDR3nt: TGTGCCAGCAGCCTCCCCGGGGGGCGGTACCAAGAGACCCAGTACTTC; CDR3aa: CASSLPGGRYQETQYF
d_gene: -; j_gene: TRBJ1-5; abundance: -; v_gene: TRBV5-4; CDR3nt: TGTGCCAGCAGGTCGGGCAGGGATCAGCCCCAGCATTTT; CDR3aa: CASRSGRDQPQHF
d_gene: -; j_gene: TRBJ2-7; abundance: many; v_gene: TRBV20-1; CDR3nt: TGCAGTGCTAGGAGTGGGAGGGAGCAGTACTTC; CDR3aa: CSARSGREQYF
d_gene: -; j_gene: TRBJ2-7; abundance: -; v_gene: TRBV2; CDR3nt: TGTGCCAGCAGAGATCCCGGGTACGAGCAGTACTTC; CDR3aa: CASRDPGYEQYF
d_gene: -; j_gene: TRBJ1-5; abundance: few; v_gene: TRBV30; CDR3nt: TGTGCCTGGAGACAGGACGGCGATCAGCCCCAGCATTTT; CDR3aa: CAWRQDGDQPQHF
d_gene: -; j_gene: TRBJ1-6; abundance: many; v_gene: TRBV3-1; CDR3nt: TGTGCCAGCAGCGTAGACCGCGACTCACCCCTCCACTTT; CDR3aa: CASSVDRDSPLHF
d_gene: TRBD1; j_gene: TRBJ2-3; abundance: once; v_gene: TRBV7-2; CDR3nt: TGTGCCAGCAGCAGGCCGAAGGGGGCCGTCACAGATACGCAGTATTTT; CDR3aa: CASSRPKGAVTDTQYF